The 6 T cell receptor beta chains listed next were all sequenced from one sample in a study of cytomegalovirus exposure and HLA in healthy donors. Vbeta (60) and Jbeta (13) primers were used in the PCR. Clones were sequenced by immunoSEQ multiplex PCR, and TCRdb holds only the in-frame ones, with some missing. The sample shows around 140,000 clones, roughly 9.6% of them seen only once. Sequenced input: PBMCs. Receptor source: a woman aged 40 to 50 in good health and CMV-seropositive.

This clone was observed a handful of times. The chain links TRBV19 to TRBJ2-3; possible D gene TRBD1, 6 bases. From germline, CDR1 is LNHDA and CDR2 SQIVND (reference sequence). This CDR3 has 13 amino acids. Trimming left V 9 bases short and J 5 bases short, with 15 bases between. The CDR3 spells CASALGAGDTQYF. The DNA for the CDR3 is TGTGCCAGCGCCCTGGGGGCCGGAGATACGCAGTATTTT.

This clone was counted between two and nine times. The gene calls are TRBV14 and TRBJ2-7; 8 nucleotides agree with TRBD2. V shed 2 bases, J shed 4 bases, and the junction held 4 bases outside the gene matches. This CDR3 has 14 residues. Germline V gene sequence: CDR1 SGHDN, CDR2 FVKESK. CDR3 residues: CASSQKRGYYEQYF. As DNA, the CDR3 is TGTGCCAGCAGCCAAAAGCGGGGGTATTACGAGCAGTACTTC.

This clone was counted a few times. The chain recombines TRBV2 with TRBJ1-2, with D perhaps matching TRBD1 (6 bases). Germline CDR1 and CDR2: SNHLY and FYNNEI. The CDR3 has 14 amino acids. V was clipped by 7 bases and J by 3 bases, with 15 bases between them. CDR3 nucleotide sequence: TGTGCCAGCATACGGGACACGGAGTACTATGGCTACACCTTC. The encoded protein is CASIRDTEYYGYTF.

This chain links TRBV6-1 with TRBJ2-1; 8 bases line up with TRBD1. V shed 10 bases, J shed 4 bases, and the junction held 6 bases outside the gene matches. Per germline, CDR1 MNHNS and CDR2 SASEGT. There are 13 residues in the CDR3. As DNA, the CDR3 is TGTGCCACCTGGACAGGGATTTACAATGAGCAGTTCTTC. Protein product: CATWTGIYNEQFF.

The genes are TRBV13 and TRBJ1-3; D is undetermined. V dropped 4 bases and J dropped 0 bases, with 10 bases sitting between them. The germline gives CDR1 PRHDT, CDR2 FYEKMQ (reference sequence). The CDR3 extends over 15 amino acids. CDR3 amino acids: CASSSLQSSGNTIYF. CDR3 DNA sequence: TGTGCCAGCAGCTCGCTACAGAGCTCTGGAAACACCATATATTTT.

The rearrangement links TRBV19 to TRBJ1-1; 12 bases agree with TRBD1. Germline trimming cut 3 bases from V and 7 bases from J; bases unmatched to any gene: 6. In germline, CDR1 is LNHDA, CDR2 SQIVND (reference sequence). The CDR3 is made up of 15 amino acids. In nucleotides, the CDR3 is TGTGCCAGTAGTATTTCGGGACAGGGGGCGGTTGAAGCTTTCTTT. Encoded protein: CASSISGQGAVEAFF.